The 6 T cell receptor beta chains in this list originate from one sample, sequenced in a study of CD8+ T cells in alopecia areata. Extracted RNA was reverse transcribed, and the resulting cDNA served as sequencing template. Data came from immunoSEQ multiplex PCR; TCRdb stores just in-frame clones and leaves some out. The data show around 19,000 clones, around 50% seen once. As for treatment: oral pan-JAK inhibitor, 5-10 mg twice daily. Lesional scalp tissue (obtained by punch biopsy) and peripheral blood were collected from alopecia areata patients. The material sequenced was skin, taken at week 4, from a patient treated with tofacitinib. These receptors were collected from a human donor with alopecia areata.

The V and J genes are TRBV11-2 and TRBJ1-3, with D unclear. In germline, CDR1 is SGHAT, CDR2 FQNNGV. This CDR3 contains 16 residues. With 5 bases removed from V and 0 bases from J, the gap between germline ends came to 14 bases. CDR3 DNA: TGTGCCAGCAGCAGACCCAGCGGGGTCTCTGGAAACACCATATATTTT. It encodes CASSRPSGVSGNTIYF.

With respect to this clone: At one of its ends the junction is not consistent with the germline gene, which may arise from a read error. The V call is TRBV7-8, the J call TRBJ2-7, with TRBD2 as a possible D gene (5 bases). There are 16 residues in the CDR3. Germline V gene lookup returns CDR1 SGHVS and CDR2 FQNEAQ. The CDR3 is CASSLPGSQSSYGQYF. CDR3 bases: TGTGCCAGCAGCTTACCGGGGTCACAGAGTTCCTACGGGCAGTACTTC.

Worth noting for this clone: Within the sample, other DNA sequences also encode this same CDR3. The chain links TRBV4-2 to TRBJ2-7; 9 nucleotides line up with TRBD1. The germline V gene encodes CDR1 LGHNA and CDR2 YNFKEQ. After removal of 3 bases from V and 0 bases from J, the junction contained 3 bases not matched to a gene. CDR3 length: 15 residues. CDR3 sequence (DNA): TGTGCCAGCAGCCAGGGACAGGGACTCTCCTACGAGCAGTACTTC. Translating gives CASSQGQGLSYEQYF.

This chain links TRBV27 with TRBJ1-2; 9 bases align to TRBD1. CDR1 MNHEY and CDR2 SMNVEV come from the germline V gene (reference sequence). The length of the CDR3 is 15 residues. V dropped 4 bases and J dropped 3; count of bases not matched to a gene: 6. The CDR3 loop is CASSSNRDRDYGYTF. CDR3 coding DNA: TGTGCCAGCAGTTCGAACCGGGACAGGGACTATGGCTACACCTTC.

The CDR3, as DNA: TGTGCCAGCAGTTTATCGCGGGGCAGGGGGAACGCTATAGCCCCGGCCACTGAAGCTTTCTTT. This sequence encodes CASSLSRGRGNAIAPATEAFF. The J gene is TRBJ1-1, the V gene TRBV27; TRBD1 agrees at 7 bases. Germline-derived CDR1 and CDR2 are MNHEY and SMNVEV (reference sequence). The CDR3 has 21 amino acids. V lost 0 bases and J lost 4; bases outside the gene matches: 23.

The V gene is TRBV4-2, the J gene TRBJ1-1, with D uncertain. V gave up 4 bases and J gave up 7 bases, with 16 bases separating them. CDR1 LGHNA and CDR2 YNFKEQ come from the germline V gene. CDR3 size: 14 residues. The CDR3 loop is CASSPRSGQGEAFF. In DNA form, the CDR3 reads TGTGCCAGCAGCCCGCGCTCGGGCCAAGGTGAAGCTTTCTTT.